Each of the 23 T cell receptor beta chains below was sequenced from the same sample in a study of cytomegalovirus exposure and HLA in healthy donors (dated by TCRdb to 2015 to 2018). Library construction relied on the immunoSEQ multiplex PCR assay. For the multiplex PCR, a mixture combining 60 forward primers for TCR Vbeta segments and 13 reverse primers for TCR Jbeta segments was used. Drawn from immuneACCESS, this table holds only the in-frame rearrangements with V and J called that TCRdb kept. Clones are partly lost; checked studies trace under half to an unresolved V gene and leave the rest unexplained. A total of 160,000 or so clones appear in this sample, roughly 79% of them only once. The top ten constitute approximately 1.5% of the sample. The source material was PBMCs. The receptors here all came from a man aged 40-49 years in good health and CMV-seronegative.

The chain carries TRBV6-1 and TRBJ1-2, with TRBD1 identical over 10 bases. V was clipped by 6 bases and J by 6 bases; unmatched bases: 4. The V gene's germline CDR1 is MNHNS and CDR2 SASEGT. This CDR3 is built from 13 residues. CDR3 DNA: TGTGCCAGCAGGGACAGGGGGTCGAATGGCTACACCTTC. This encodes CASRDRGSNGYTF.

The V and J genes are TRBV4-2 and TRBJ2-1; 7 bases align to TRBD2. This CDR3 spans 15 amino acids. Germline V gene lookup returns CDR1 LGHNA and CDR2 YNFKEQ. The junction had 6 bases not matched to a gene; V was cut back by 4 bases and J by 3 bases. CDR3 in amino acids: CASSRTWEGYNEQFF. Here the CDR3 DNA reads TGTGCCAGCAGCCGCACCTGGGAGGGCTACAATGAGCAGTTCTTC.

Note on this clone: The junction does not match germline at one end; this may be a read error. The chain carries TRBV10-3 and TRBJ2-5, with D possibly matching TRBD1 (6 bases). Per the germline V gene, CDR1 is ENHRY and CDR2 is SYGVKD. CDR3 length equals 14 residues. The CDR3 nucleotides read TGTGCCGTCAGTGAAGGGGGATACCAAGAGACCCAGTACTTC. Residues: CAVSEGGYQETQYF.

For the CDR3, the DNA is TGTGCCAGCAGTTTATCTTCCCAGGGGGTGATCGAGCAGTACGTC. This codes for CASSLSSQGVIEQYV. J is TRBJ2-7 and V is TRBV27; 7 bases map to TRBD1. The CDR3 loop spans 15 amino acids. Germline assignment: CDR1 MNHEY and CDR2 SMNVEV (reference sequence). V shed 0 bases and J 6 bases; nucleotides not matched to a gene: 8.

The genes are TRBV30 and TRBJ2-2; TRBD1 matches at 12 bases. Trimming removed 5 bases from V and 4 bases from J; junction bases left unmatched: 5. Germline V gives CDR1 GTSNPN, CDR2 SVGIG (reference sequence). The CDR3 loop spans 15 amino acids. The CDR3 loop reads CAWDRDRGLTGELFF. CDR3 DNA sequence: TGTGCCTGGGACCGGGACAGGGGGCTCACCGGGGAGCTGTTTTTT.

This clone appeared a few times. The CDR3 DNA reads as TGTGCCAGCAGGCAACCGGGACAGATCTATGGCTACACCTTC. Protein product: CASRQPGQIYGYTF. The chain uses TRBV6-6 and TRBJ1-2; 7 bases are shared with TRBD1. The V gene's germline CDR1 is MNHNY and CDR2 SVGAGI (reference sequence). V shed 6 bases and J 4 bases; nucleotides not matched to a gene: 8. The CDR3 is 14 amino acids.

J is TRBJ2-1 and V is TRBV5-1, with a weak D call TRBD2 (6 bases). Germline lookup yields CDR1 SGHRS and CDR2 YFSETQ. The CDR3 spans 16 residues. The germline V and J ends were trimmed by 2 bases and 4 bases, with 16 bases remaining between them. The DNA for the CDR3 is TGCGCCAGCAGCTTACCCTTAGCGGTACGTTACAATGAGCAGTTCTTC. Translating gives CASSLPLAVRYNEQFF.

The chain has TRBV7-3 and TRBJ2-1, with D maybe TRBD2 (6 bases). Trimming took 1 base from V and 8 from J, leaving 9 bases between them. The CDR3 covers 13 residues. Germline lookup yields CDR1 SGHTA and CDR2 FQGTGA. The CDR3 region has the DNA TGTGCCAGCAGCTTAATCGGGAGCCATGAGCAGTTCTTC. It translates to CASSLIGSHEQFF.

The chain is built from TRBV6-1 and TRBJ1-2, with TRBD1 identical over 8 bases. V trimming: 4 bases; J trimming: 4 bases; junction bases outside the gene matches: 5. The CDR3 extends over 14 amino acids. CDR1 and CDR2 from the germline V gene are MNHNS and SASEGT. The CDR3 loop reads CASSATGVSYGYTF. CDR3 nucleotide sequence: TGTGCCAGCAGTGCGACAGGGGTGAGCTATGGCTACACCTTC.

V usage is TRBV7-2 and J usage is TRBJ1-1, with 9 bases matching TRBD1. The V segment lost 1 base and the J segment 8 bases; nucleotides outside the gene matches: 2. This CDR3 has 13 residues. Germline V lookup: CDR1 SGHTA, CDR2 FQGNSA. This CDR3 is CASSLGQGGEAFF. The CDR3 DNA reads as TGTGCCAGCAGCTTAGGACAGGGGGGAGAAGCTTTCTTT. Using reference TRBV7-2 and TRBJ1-1 for the parts outside the CDR3, the full variable domain is GAGVSQSPSNKVTEKGKDVELRCDPISGHTALYWYRQSLGQGLEFLIYFQGNSAPDKSGLPSDRFSAERTGGSVSTLTIQRTQQEDSAVYLCASSLGQGGEAFFGQGTRLTVV.

V and J are TRBV6-1 and TRBJ2-7; a weak D match, TRBD1 (6 bases). From germline, CDR1 is MNHNS and CDR2 SASEGT. V gave up 7 bases and J gave up 4 bases, with 14 bases separating them. The CDR3 is made up of 13 amino acids. Written as DNA, the CDR3 is TGTGCCAGCAACCTAAGGACAGTGTACGAGCAGTACTTC. Translation gives CASNLRTVYEQYF.

Comments on this clone: Other nucleotide sequences in the sample specify the same CDR3. The chain couples TRBV5-1 to TRBJ2-5, with TRBD2 matching 13 bases. This CDR3 has 15 residues. V gave up 4 bases and J gave up 4 bases; unmatched junction bases: 4. Germline loops: CDR1 SGHRS, CDR2 YFSETQ. The DNA for the CDR3 is TGCGCCAGCAGCCCAGGACTAGCGGGAGTAGAGACCCAGTACTTC. It codes for CASSPGLAGVETQYF. The entire variable domain, with the rest obtained from reference TRBV5-1 and TRBJ2-5, is as follows: KAGVTQTPRYLIKTRGQQVTLSCSPISGHRSVSWYQQTPGQGLQFLFEYFSETQRNKGNFPGRFSGRQFSNSRSEMNVSTLELGDSALYLCASSPGLAGVETQYFGPGTRLLVL.

The chain carries TRBV5-5 and TRBJ2-2; tentatively, D is TRBD2 (5 bases). Germline CDR1 reads SGHKS; CDR2 reads YYEKEE (reference sequence). The V gene lost 5 bases and the J gene lost 6 bases, with 14 bases spanning the gap. This CDR3 is built from 14 residues. The CDR3 region is CASRRVGSAGELFF. Written as DNA, the CDR3 is TGTGCCAGCAGGAGGGTTGGGAGCGCCGGGGAGCTGTTTTTT.

The chain is built from TRBV5-4 and TRBJ2-7; TRBD1 might be the D (6 bases). The CDR3 is made up of 13 amino acids. The germline CDR1 and CDR2 sequences are SGHNT and YYREEE (reference sequence). V was shortened by 6 bases and J by 0 bases, with 10 bases between the two germline ends. CDR3 DNA: TGTGCCAGCACGAACAGGGACTCCTACGAGCAGTACTTC. Its translation: CASTNRDSYEQYF. The full variable domain, completed using reference TRBV5-4 and TRBJ2-7, is ETGVTQSPTHLIKTRGQQVTLRCSSQSGHNTVSWYQQALGQGPQFIFQYYREEENGRGNFPPRFSGLQFPNYSSELNVNALELDDSALYLCASTNRDSYEQYFGPGTRLTVT.

The V and J genes are TRBV2 and TRBJ2-2, with unresolved D. Trimming removed 0 bases at V and 4 bases at J, with 9 bases between. Germline CDR1 reads SNHLY; CDR2 reads FYNNEI. The CDR3 covers 15 residues. CDR3 sequence reads: CASSEANFITGELFF. The CDR3 DNA sequence: TGTGCCAGCAGTGAAGCGAACTTTATCACCGGGGAGCTGTTTTTT. The variable domain in full, completed from reference TRBV2 and TRBJ2-2, reads EPEVTQTPSHQVTQMGQEVILRCVPISNHLYFYWYRQILGQKVEFLVSFYNNEISEKSEIFDDQFSVERPDGSNFTLKIRSTKLEDSAMYFCASSEANFITGELFFGEGSRLTVL.

Only one count was recorded for this clone. V and J are TRBV4-1 and TRBJ1-4; 7 positions agree with TRBD1. From germline, CDR1 is MGHRA and CDR2 YSYEKL. This CDR3 contains 17 residues. V dropped 0 bases and J dropped 8; count of bases not matched to a gene: 12. The CDR3 reads CASSQELVHRGGEKLFF. The CDR3 coding sequence is TGCGCCAGCAGCCAAGAATTGGTACACAGGGGAGGAGAAAAACTGTTTTTT.

V gene TRBV28 combines with J gene TRBJ1-1; no definite D call. The germline V and J ends were trimmed by 1 base and 1 base, with 13 bases remaining between them. This CDR3 has 16 amino acids. From germline, CDR1 is MDHEN and CDR2 SYDVKM. The CDR3 sequence is CASSLFPREENTEAFF. The CDR3 DNA follows: TGTGCCAGCAGTTTATTCCCACGGGAAGAGAACACTGAAGCTTTCTTT.

The chain has TRBV6-5 and TRBJ2-3; D not certain. The CDR3 sequence is 15 residues long. V dropped 2 bases and J dropped 1 base, with 10 bases sitting between them. Germline loops: CDR1 MNHEY, CDR2 SVGAGI. The chain's CDR3 is CASSYLAGRTDTQYF. As DNA, the CDR3 is TGTGCCAGCAGTTACCTGGCAGGTCGCACAGATACGCAGTATTTT.

This clone was found a few times. The chain links TRBV25-1 to TRBJ1-2; the D gene is possibly TRBD1 (6 bases). Per the germline V gene, CDR1 is MGHDK and CDR2 is SYGVNS. The CDR3 totals 14 residues. The germline V and J ends were trimmed by 2 bases and 3 bases, with 10 bases remaining between them. CDR3 DNA: TGTGCCAGCAGTGAAGGGGGCAGGCACTATGGCTACACCTTC. This codes for CASSEGGRHYGYTF.

The J gene is TRBJ1-3, the V gene TRBV7-2, with D possibly TRBD1 on 6 matching bases. Trimming removed 1 base from V and 0 bases from J, with 7 bases in between. In germline, CDR1 is SGHTA, CDR2 FQGNSA. CDR3 length: 15 amino acids. CDR3 region: CASSLGRGSGNTIYF. The CDR3 nucleotides are TGTGCCAGCAGCTTAGGCAGGGGCTCTGGAAACACCATATATTTT.

The chain carries TRBV18 and TRBJ1-5; maybe TRBD1 (5 bases). The CDR3 totals 15 residues. V shed 4 bases and J shed 1 base, with 11 bases lying between them. Germline V gene lookup returns CDR1 KGHSH and CDR2 LQKENI. The CDR3 coding sequence is TGTGCCAGCTCACTCGCGGGGGGGAGCAATCAGCCCCAGCATTTT. The encoded protein is CASSLAGGSNQPQHF.

The genes are TRBV9 and TRBJ1-2, with D maybe TRBD1 (6 bases). This CDR3 contains 13 residues. Germline CDR1 SGDLS, CDR2 YYNGEE. V was trimmed by 6 bases and J by 4 bases, leaving 13 bases between them. CDR3 DNA: TGTGCCAGCACCGGGGGGCACGGCTATGGCTACACCTTC. This translates into CASTGGHGYGYTF.

This clone has more than one count but fewer than ten. The chain employs TRBV6-4 and TRBJ2-2; TRBD2 might be the D (6 bases). Germline CDR1 is MRHNA and CDR2 is SNTAGT. The CDR3 covers 14 residues. V was cut by 2 bases and J by 2 bases, with 6 bases left in between. The CDR3 reads CASSDGTNTGELFF. CDR3 coding DNA: TGTGCCAGCAGTGACGGGACTAACACCGGGGAGCTGTTTTTT.